The present entry profiles one TCR beta chain with its context. This CDR3 is built from 16 residues. V lost 7 bases to trimming and J lost 3 bases; unmatched junction nucleotides: 12. The germline V gene encodes CDR1 LNHDA and CDR2 SQIVND (reference sequence). This specimen comes from a study of OX40 agonist ivuxolimab in advanced cancers. TCRdb's copy holds only in-frame clones and misses some; the assay was immunoSEQ multiplex PCR. This sample yields 60,000 to 85,000 clones, of which 88% are seen a single time; roughly 0.98% belongs to the top ten. This sequence was found in an adult with an advanced solid tumor such as melanoma, head and neck, liver or kidney cancer. Specimen: CD4+ or CD8+ T cells sorted from blood, collected in a trial of the OX40 agonist ivuxolimab. This chain joins TRBV19 and TRBJ2-4; 7 bases are a match to TRBD1. The CDR3 protein is CASMPGDRVVKNIQYF. CDR3 coding DNA: TGTGCCAGTATGCCCGGCGACAGGGTAGTCAAAAACATTCAGTACTTC.